The clone carrying this T cell receptor (beta chain) came up once. This record comes from a study of technical replicates of blood from several donors. The CDR3 spans 18 residues. Per germline, CDR1 SGHAT and CDR2 FQNNGV. The trim removed 2 bases at V and 0 bases at J, leaving 9 bases unmatched. Sequencing was performed with immunoSEQ multiplex PCR; in TCRdb, only in-frame clones are kept and a portion is missing. This sample has about 70,000 clones, with approximately 92% found just once. The TCR originated in a human donor in good health. Sequencing was done on a sample of T cells isolated from PBMCs. The rearrangement joins TRBV11-2 to TRBJ2-4, with TRBD1 identical over 8 bases. The CDR3 DNA follows: TGTGCCAGCAGCTTAAGCTCAGGGGGCAATGGAGCCAAAAACATTCAGTACTTC. Translated, it gives CASSLSSGGNGAKNIQYF.